Listed here are 26 T cell receptor beta chains from one sample, sequenced in a study of T-cell reconstitution after alpha-beta-depleted transplantation in children. For TCRbeta, the library was prepared with unique molecular identifiers. MiXCR, applied by TCRdb to the PCR reads, yields one record per CDR3 protein. This repertoire shows approximately 500,000 distinct CDR3 sequences, 10% to 13% found once; its top ten account for 2% to 2.5%. This sample comprised PBMCs, obtained before TCRalphabeta/CD19-depleted stem cell transplant. The receptor set was obtained from a child aged 2-15 years with inherited bone marrow failure, due to receive a stem cell transplant.

This clonotype appeared many times. The chain uses TRBV20-1 and TRBJ2-1; D possibly corresponds to TRBD2 (5 bases). V shed 0 bases and J shed 3 bases, with 18 bases lying between them. CDR1 is DFQATT and CDR2 is SNEGSKA in the germline V gene (reference sequence). CDR3 size: 17 residues. This CDR3 is CSAREPPRSGIYNEQFF. The CDR3 nucleotides are TGCAGTGCTAGAGAACCACCTCGGAGCGGTATCTACAATGAGCAGTTCTTC.

This clonotype was observed many times. The chain has TRBV7-2 and TRBJ1-3, with no clear D. The V gene's germline CDR1 is SGHTA and CDR2 FQGNSA. V was pared by 3 bases and J by 1 base, with 4 bases between. CDR3 size: 13 residues. The CDR3 spells CASSFNSGNTIYF. For the CDR3, the DNA is TGTGCCAGCAGCTTTAATTCTGGAAACACCATATATTTT.

This clonotype was counted many times. The rearrangement joins TRBV12-3 or TRBV12-4 to TRBJ2-1, with a weak D call TRBD2 (6 bases). The CDR3 is 15 amino acids. Trimming pared 5 bases from V and 3 bases from J, leaving 14 bases between. The CDR3 DNA sequence: TGTGCCAGCAGTCACCCTAGCGCCCTCTACAATGAGCAGTTCTTC. This encodes CASSHPSALYNEQFF.

This clonotype was recorded a few times. The V gene is TRBV18, the J gene TRBJ1-2, with no clear D. V dropped 0 bases and J dropped 4 bases, with 12 bases sitting between them. Germline CDR1 and CDR2: KGHSH and LQKENI. The CDR3 is 15 residues long. The CDR3 sequence is CASSPPLRTPYGYTF. The CDR3 DNA reads TGTGCCAGCTCACCACCCCTCAGAACCCCCTATGGCTACACCTTC.

This clonotype was recorded many times. This rearrangement joins TRBV10-3 to TRBJ2-7, with 10 bases matching TRBD1. Germline trimming cut 2 bases from V and 2 bases from J; bases unmatched to any gene: 12. Looked up from germline, CDR1 is ENHRY and CDR2 is SYGVKD. The CDR3 loop spans 18 amino acids. CDR3 nucleotides: TGTGCCATCAGTGAGATTGCGTCGGGACAGGGGCTTCCCTACGAGCAGTACTTC. This gives the protein CAISEIASGQGLPYEQYF.

This clonotype was seen many times. The genes are TRBV10-2 and TRBJ2-1; TRBD2 matches 11 bases. This CDR3 has 16 amino acids. CDR1 is WSHSY and CDR2 is SAAADI in the germline V gene. Trimming at V came to 5 bases and at J to 0 bases, leaving 3 bases not matched to a gene. The CDR3: CASSWTSGYSYNEQFF. The CDR3 nucleotides are TGCGCCAGCAGTTGGACTAGCGGGTACTCCTACAATGAGCAGTTCTTC.

A few counts support this clonotype. The genes are TRBV7-9 and TRBJ2-3, with 14 nucleotides matching TRBD2. The CDR3 has 16 residues. The J segment lost 2 bases and the V segment lost 5 bases, leaving 3 bases of the junction unmatched. Germline V CDR1 and CDR2: SEHNR, FQNEAQ (reference sequence). CDR3 in amino acids: CASSTGLAGVTDTQYF. The CDR3 bases are TGTGCCAGCAGCACGGGACTAGCGGGAGTCACAGATACGCAGTATTTT.

The rearrangement uses TRBV12-3 or TRBV12-4 and TRBJ1-4; D is uncertain. Deletions cut 3 bases from V and 0 bases from J, with 8 bases between. This CDR3 has 15 residues. The CDR3 sequence: CASSFWQTTNEKLFF. CDR3 DNA: TGTGCCAGCAGTTTTTGGCAGACAACTAATGAAAAACTGTTTTTT.

This chain connects TRBV18 to TRBJ2-7; TRBD2 is a possible D gene (5 bases). Trimming took off 5 bases at V and 2 bases at J, with 13 bases between the two ends. This CDR3 spans 14 amino acids. Germline CDR1 KGHSH, CDR2 LQKENI. The CDR3 spells CASSEPGMPYEQYF. CDR3 nucleotide sequence: TGTGCCAGCTCAGAGCCCGGGATGCCCTACGAGCAGTACTTC.

This clonotype was counted ten times or more. The V and J genes are TRBV6-5 and TRBJ2-1, with 9 positions matching TRBD2. Per germline, CDR1 MNHEY and CDR2 SVGAGI. The CDR3 sequence is 16 residues long. With V trimmed by 6 bases and J by 6 bases, 12 bases remained unmatched. The CDR3 is CASSTRSGGRANEQFF. In DNA, the CDR3 is TGTGCCAGCAGCACCCGGTCTGGCGGGAGGGCCAATGAGCAGTTCTTC.

This clonotype turned up a few times. V and J are TRBV24-1 and TRBJ2-7; TRBD1 might be the D (6 bases). Per germline, CDR1 KGHDR and CDR2 SFDVKD. V was shortened by 5 bases and J by 3 bases, with 10 bases between the two germline ends. The CDR3 totals 13 residues. CDR3 nucleotide sequence: TGTGCCACCAGTGCCCTGGACAGCTACGAGCAGTACTTC. Translation gives CATSALDSYEQYF.

There are many counts of this clonotype. This chain connects TRBV29-1 to TRBJ2-7; D is tentatively TRBD1 or TRBD2 (5 bases each). The V and J ends lost 6 bases and 0 bases respectively, with 21 bases between them. Germline values: CDR1 SQVTM, CDR2 ANQGSEA. The CDR3 loop spans 16 amino acids. The CDR3 DNA is TGCAGCGTGGTGCAACCTTTAGGGACCGGCTCCTACGAGCAGTACTTC. This translates into CSVVQPLGTGSYEQYF.

This clonotype has more than one count but fewer than ten. V is TRBV30 and J is TRBJ1-3; D unresolved. In germline, CDR1 is GTSNPN, CDR2 SVGIG (reference sequence). The CDR3 consists of 15 residues. With 2 bases removed from V and 0 bases from J, the gap between germline ends came to 11 bases. CDR3 region: CAWSKPSSSGNTIYF. CDR3 nucleotide sequence: TGTGCCTGGAGTAAACCCAGCAGCTCTGGAAACACCATATATTTT.

There are many counts of this clonotype. The V call is TRBV10-1, the J call TRBJ2-1, with 7 bases matching TRBD2. The CDR3 runs 13 residues. Losses at the gene ends were 0 bases for V and 13 bases for J; bases not matched to a gene: 6. Germline CDR1 is WNHNN and CDR2 is SYGVQD (reference sequence). The CDR3 reads CASSESLAAFQFF. The CDR3 bases are TGCGCCAGCAGTGAGTCCCTAGCGGCCTTTCAGTTCTTC.

This clonotype was observed many times. The chain is built from TRBV12-3 or TRBV12-4 and TRBJ2-6; D not resolved. The V end lost 5 bases, the J end lost 1 base, and 9 bases lay between the germline ends. The CDR3 length is 15 residues. The chain's CDR3 is CASSPWVSGANVLTF. CDR3 coding DNA: TGTGCCAGCAGTCCCTGGGTATCTGGGGCCAACGTCCTGACTTTC.

This clonotype showed up many times. V usage is TRBV15 and J usage is TRBJ2-3; a possible D gene is TRBD1 (5 bases). Trimming removed 0 bases at V and 0 bases at J, with 7 bases between. This CDR3 contains 15 residues. In germline, CDR1 is LNHNV, CDR2 YYDKDF (reference sequence). The CDR3 loop is CATSREDSSTDTQYF. The CDR3 DNA is TGTGCCACCAGCAGAGAAGACAGCAGCACAGATACGCAGTATTTT.

The chain is built from TRBV4-2 and TRBJ1-4, with TRBD1 matching over 9 bases. Germline V gene lookup returns CDR1 LGHNA and CDR2 YNFKEQ. Losses at the gene ends were 0 bases for V and 6 bases for J; bases not matched to a gene: 2. This CDR3 has 15 residues. The DNA of the CDR3 is TGTGCCAGCAGCCAAGAAACAGGGGGCGATGAAAAACTGTTTTTT. Residues: CASSQETGGDEKLFF.

This clonotype was detected ten times or more. The V gene is TRBV20-1, the J gene TRBJ2-3, with 12 bases lining up with TRBD2. Losses at the gene ends were 6 bases for V and 4 bases for J; bases not matched to a gene: 8. The germline V gene encodes CDR1 DFQATT and CDR2 SNEGSKA (reference sequence). This CDR3 is built from 15 residues. The DNA for the CDR3 is TGCAGTGCGAGCCCTCTAGCGGGAGGGCCAGATACGCAGTATTTT. This translates into CSASPLAGGPDTQYF.

The genes are TRBV23-1 and TRBJ2-2; TRBD2 matches at 12 bases. TRBV23-1 is recorded as an ORF, its role being uncertain. V trimming: 0 bases; J trimming: 7 bases; junction bases outside the gene matches: 6. The CDR3 totals 17 residues. Here the CDR3 DNA reads TGCGCCAGCAGTCAATCTCCTAGCGGGAGGGCAGACGGGGAGCTGTTTTTT. Translated: CASSQSPSGRADGELFF.

This clonotype was counted ten times or more. In DNA form, the CDR3 reads TGTGCCAGCAGCTCAAAGGGACTAGCGGCCCTCGGGGAGCTGTTTTTT. This gives the protein CASSSKGLAALGELFF. The rearrangement joins TRBV7-2 to TRBJ2-2, with 11 bases lining up with TRBD2. The CDR3 has 16 residues. With 4 bases clipped from V and 7 bases from J, the junction kept 8 bases outside the gene matches. Germline V CDR1 and CDR2: SGHTA, FQGNSA. Looking up the rest from reference TRBV7-2 and TRBJ2-2 gives the full variable domain: GAGVSQSPSNKVTEKGKDVELRCDPISGHTALYWYRQSLGQGLEFLIYFQGNSAPDKSGLPSDRFSAERTGGSVSTLTIQRTQQEDSAVYLCASSSKGLAALGELFFGEGSRLTVL.

The rearrangement links TRBV30 to TRBJ1-5, with D uncertain. The germline V and J ends were trimmed by 1 base and 7 bases, with 11 bases remaining between them. The CDR3 has 13 residues. Germline V lookup: CDR1 GTSNPN, CDR2 SVGIG (reference sequence). DNA for the CDR3: TGTGCCTGGAGTGAGAACCCCGGCCAGCCCCAGCATTTT. Protein sequence: CAWSENPGQPQHF.

The table lists this clonotype with many counts. This chain connects TRBV6-1 to TRBJ2-7; no reliable D call. Germline CDR1 is MNHNS and CDR2 is SASEGT. V dropped 7 bases and J dropped 0 bases, with 13 bases sitting between them. CDR3 length: 14 residues. For the CDR3, the DNA is TGTGCCAGCACAGAGCTGGCACCCTCCTACGAGCAGTACTTC. This gives the protein CASTELAPSYEQYF.

This clonotype was observed at least ten times. The rearrangement links TRBV7-8 to TRBJ2-2; 11 bases are a match to TRBD2. The CDR3 covers 17 residues. Germline assignment: CDR1 SGHVS and CDR2 FQNEAQ. V dropped 5 bases and J dropped 3; count of bases not matched to a gene: 8. The CDR3 bases are TGTGCCAGCAGCAACCCAGTAGCGGGAGGGTACACCGGGGAGCTGTTTTTT. It yields the protein CASSNPVAGGYTGELFF.

There are a few counts of this clonotype. The gene calls are TRBV4-1 and TRBJ1-1; TRBD1 agrees at 11 bases. This CDR3 contains 15 residues. Germline CDR1 MGHRA, CDR2 YSYEKL. Germline trimming cut 4 bases from V and 5 bases from J; bases unmatched to any gene: 6. The CDR3 bases are TGCGCCAGCAGCCCGGGACAGGGGGTCAGGACTGAAGCTTTCTTT. This sequence encodes CASSPGQGVRTEAFF.

The V call is TRBV12-3 or TRBV12-4, the J call TRBJ2-1, with TRBD1 identical over 10 bases. V shed 6 bases and J 8 bases; nucleotides not matched to a gene: 13. The CDR3 has 16 amino acids. This chain's CDR3 is CASSQGKGTGEYEQFF. The CDR3 DNA reads as TGTGCCAGCAGCCAAGGGAAGGGGACAGGGGAGTATGAGCAGTTCTTC.

Remarks on this clonotype: Possible read error: a much larger clone is one base away. The chain carries TRBV12-3 or TRBV12-4 and TRBJ2-3; D not resolved. The germline V and J ends were trimmed by 6 bases and 0 bases, with 10 bases remaining between them. The CDR3 sequence is 14 residues long. The CDR3 bases are TGTGCCAGCAGACTAATGGCTAGCACAGATACGCAGTATTTT. It encodes CASRLMASTDTQYF.